Shown below are 8 T cell receptor beta chains from a single sample sequenced in a study of blood T cell repertoires in COVID-19. Profiling relied on immunoSEQ multiplex PCR, and the TCRdb table lists in-frame clones only, not all of them. This sample has some 150,000 clones, with approximately 88% found just once. The sequenced sample was PBMCs or T cells enriched from blood (not recorded which). These receptors were taken from a woman aged 25 to 39 with acute COVID-19.

The chain is built from TRBV7-8 and TRBJ1-5; D is unclear. The length of the CDR3 is 15 residues. With 1 base removed from V and 1 base from J, the gap between germline ends came to 8 bases. Germline-derived CDR1 and CDR2 are SGHVS and FQNEAQ. The CDR3 nucleotides read TGTGCCAGCAGCTTAGTGCCGGGGAGCAATCAGCCCCAGCATTTT. Its protein is CASSLVPGSNQPQHF.

The genes are TRBV9 and TRBJ2-1; a possible D gene is TRBD1 (6 bases). The CDR3 has 12 amino acids. Germline V gene data show CDR1 as SGDLS and CDR2 as YYNGEE. V dropped 0 bases and J dropped 8 bases, with 6 bases sitting between them. This CDR3 is CASSVDRDEQFF. The CDR3 coding sequence is TGTGCCAGCAGCGTAGACAGGGATGAGCAGTTCTTC.

V gene TRBV7-6 combines with J gene TRBJ1-2; no reliable D call. This CDR3 comprises 16 residues. Germline CDR1 reads SGHVS; CDR2 reads FNYEAQ. V was cut by 5 bases and J by 3 bases, with 19 bases left in between. CDR3: CASSVGKGGWDYGYTF. For the CDR3, the DNA is TGTGCCAGCAGCGTAGGAAAGGGAGGGTGGGACTATGGCTACACCTTC. Complete variable domain (other parts from reference TRBV7-6 and TRBJ1-2): GAGVSQSPRYKVTKRGQDVALRCDPISGHVSLYWYRQALGQGPEFLTYFNYEAQQDKSGLPNDRFSAERPEGSISTLTIQRTEQRDSAMYRCASSVGKGGWDYGYTFGSGTRLTVV.

This clone appeared once. The J gene is TRBJ2-5, the V gene TRBV5-1; 8 nucleotides agree with TRBD2. The CDR3 is made up of 16 amino acids. CDR1 and CDR2 from the germline V gene are SGHRS and YFSETQ. Trimming removed 0 bases from V and 5 bases from J; junction bases left unmatched: 9. CDR3: CASSLVLAEGVETQYF. In DNA form, the CDR3 reads TGCGCCAGCAGCTTGGTACTAGCGGAGGGGGTGGAGACCCAGTACTTC. Full variable domain (outside the CDR3, taken from reference TRBV5-1 and TRBJ2-5): KAGVTQTPRYLIKTRGQQVTLSCSPISGHRSVSWYQQTPGQGLQFLFEYFSETQRNKGNFPGRFSGRQFSNSRSEMNVSTLELGDSALYLCASSLVLAEGVETQYFGPGTRLLVL.

This sequence joins TRBV7-2 and TRBJ1-1; D ambiguous. The ends were cut back, 1 base at V and 0 bases at J, with 9 bases in the middle. The V gene's germline CDR1 is SGHTA and CDR2 FQGNSA. CDR3 size: 15 residues. The CDR3 coding sequence is TGTGCCAGCAGCTTAGTCGGCGGAATGAACACTGAAGCTTTCTTT. Translated: CASSLVGGMNTEAFF.

The chain employs TRBV4-3 and TRBJ2-3, with TRBD2 matching over 12 bases. With 0 bases clipped from V and 2 bases from J, the junction kept 15 bases outside the gene matches. Germline values: CDR1 LGHNA, CDR2 YSLEER. The CDR3 extends over 21 amino acids. CDR3 nucleotides: TGCGCCAGCAGCCAAGACCCAGGACTCGGACTAGCGGGGATACACACAGATACGCAGTATTTT. It encodes CASSQDPGLGLAGIHTDTQYF.

The chain couples TRBV27 to TRBJ1-5; D may be TRBD1 (5 bases). Trimming took 5 bases from V and 7 from J, leaving 18 bases between them. CDR3 length: 15 residues. From germline, CDR1 is MNHEY and CDR2 SMNVEV (reference sequence). The CDR3 loop is CASSPRMEGMQPQHF. As DNA, the CDR3 is TGTGCCAGCAGTCCCAGAATGGAGGGGATGCAGCCCCAGCATTTT.

This rearrangement joins TRBV9 to TRBJ2-1; 7 bases match TRBD2. This CDR3 spans 14 amino acids. After removal of 5 bases from V and 3 bases from J, the junction contained 5 bases not matched to a gene. The germline CDR1 and CDR2 sequences are SGDLS and YYNGEE. The CDR3: CASSRGDYYNEQFF. The CDR3 nucleotides are TGTGCCAGCAGTCGCGGGGACTACTACAATGAGCAGTTCTTC.